Listed here are 17 T cell receptor beta chains from one sample, sequenced in a study of cytomegalovirus exposure and HLA in healthy donors. The PCR ran on 60 Vbeta and 13 Jbeta primers. TCRdb keeps only in-frame clones here, not all; method: immunoSEQ multiplex PCR. The sample consists of more than 95,000 clones, under 65% of them appearing once. Sequenced sample: PBMCs. Source of these receptors: a man aged 60-69 years in good health and CMV-seronegative.

The chain combines TRBV18 with TRBJ1-6; the match to TRBD1 covers 8 bases. This CDR3 spans 14 amino acids. The V gene end was trimmed by 1 base and the J gene end by 7 bases; junction bases not matched to a gene: 0. The germline V gene has CDR1 KGHSH and CDR2 LQKENI. The CDR3 DNA follows: TGTGCCAGCTCACCACGACAGGGGAATTCACCCCTCCACTTT. Its translation: CASSPRQGNSPLHF.

The rearrangement uses TRBV19 and TRBJ1-4; 7 nucleotides agree with TRBD1. The CDR3 is 14 residues long. J lost 17 bases, V lost 5 bases, and 17 bases had no gene match. Germline CDR1 reads LNHDA; CDR2 reads SQIVND (reference sequence). In DNA form, the CDR3 reads TGTGCCAGTAGTCTAAAACCCCCGGGACAGCGACACTTTTTT. This encodes CASSLKPPGQRHFF.

This clone was observed a few times. The J gene is TRBJ1-2, the V gene TRBV5-4; TRBD1 agrees at 9 bases. V lost 0 bases, J lost 8 bases, and 2 bases stayed unmatched. The V gene's germline CDR1 is SGHNT and CDR2 YYREEE (reference sequence). The CDR3 has 13 amino acids. The CDR3 spells CASSLGTGEGYTF. In DNA, the CDR3 is TGTGCCAGCAGCTTGGGGACAGGGGAAGGCTACACCTTC.

This clone has only a few counts. The rearrangement links TRBV6-1 to TRBJ2-5; D possibly corresponds to TRBD2 (5 bases). V was trimmed by 5 bases and J by 5 bases, leaving 12 bases between them. The CDR3 has 13 residues. Germline CDR1 MNHNS, CDR2 SASEGT. CDR3 sequence: CASSPTGMETQYF. For the CDR3, the DNA is TGTGCCAGCAGTCCTACGGGGATGGAGACCCAGTACTTC.

This clone was detected a few times. The gene calls are TRBV6-7 and TRBJ1-5; 8 bases line up with TRBD1. TRBV6-7 is an ORF, and what it does is uncertain. The trim removed 7 bases at V and 3 bases at J, leaving 5 bases unmatched. This CDR3 has 14 amino acids. CDR3 in amino acids: CASNQGALNQPQHF. CDR3 DNA: TGTGCCAGCAACCAGGGGGCTCTCAATCAGCCCCAGCATTTT.

The chain has TRBV30 and TRBJ1-1; D not resolved. Trimming cost V 0 bases and J 4 bases, with 9 bases left between them. The CDR3 is made up of 13 amino acids. In germline, CDR1 is GTSNPN, CDR2 SVGIG (reference sequence). CDR3: CAWSVVSGTEAFF. In DNA form, the CDR3 reads TGTGCCTGGAGTGTGGTATCCGGCACTGAAGCTTTCTTT. The full variable domain, with the rest looked up from reference TRBV30 and TRBJ1-1, is SQTIHQWPATLVQPVGSPLSLECTVEGTSNPNLYWYRQAAGRGLQLLFYSVGIGQISSEVPQNLSASRPQDRQFILSSKKLLLSDSGFYLCAWSVVSGTEAFFGQGTRLTVV.

This clone occurred a few times. The chain couples TRBV28 to TRBJ1-6; 8 nucleotides agree with TRBD1. The CDR3 sequence is 17 residues long. CDR1 MDHEN and CDR2 SYDVKM come from the germline V gene. V shed 3 bases and J 9 bases; nucleotides not matched to a gene: 13. CDR3 nucleotides: TGTGCCAGCAGTTTTTTTGAGACAGGGGACGTGGGTTCACCCCTCCACTTT. Encoded protein: CASSFFETGDVGSPLHF.

The chain couples TRBV7-3 to TRBJ2-2; 8 bases fit TRBD2. Germline lookup yields CDR1 SGHTA and CDR2 FQGTGA. After removal of 5 bases from V and 4 bases from J, the junction contained 3 bases not matched to a gene. There are 14 residues in the CDR3. CDR3 protein: CASSPTSGTGELFF. For the CDR3, the DNA is TGTGCCAGCAGCCCCACTAGCGGCACCGGGGAGCTGTTTTTT.

The chain links TRBV11-3 to TRBJ1-3; D is unclear. The CDR3 length is 13 residues. Germline V gene sequence: CDR1 SGHNT, CDR2 YENEEA. Trimming cost V 2 bases and J 4 bases, with 6 bases left between them. CDR3 coding DNA: TGTGCCAGCAGCTTACGGAGGGGAAACACCATATATTTT. Translation gives CASSLRRGNTIYF.

CDR3: CASSSDSSYNEQFF. The CDR3 DNA sequence: TGTGCCAGCAGTTCTGATAGCTCCTACAATGAGCAGTTCTTC. The rearrangement links TRBV6-4 to TRBJ2-1; D ambiguous. Between the trimmed V and J ends, which lost 5 bases and 0 bases, there was a span of 8 bases. The CDR3 is 14 amino acids. The germline V gene encodes CDR1 MRHNA and CDR2 SNTAGT.

The rearrangement links TRBV6-1 to TRBJ2-7, with 8 bases matching TRBD1. J gave up 2 bases and V 4 bases, and 4 bases lay outside the gene matches. Germline CDR1 reads MNHNS; CDR2 reads SASEGT. The CDR3 length is 14 residues. The CDR3 protein is CASSGRGQAYEQYF. Written as DNA, the CDR3 is TGTGCCAGCAGTGGCAGGGGGCAGGCCTACGAGCAGTACTTC.

This clone has just one count. The J gene is TRBJ1-4, the V gene TRBV10-2; 9 bases agree with TRBD1. CDR1 and CDR2 (germline): WSHSY, SAAADI. V was pared by 6 bases and J by 13 bases, with 3 bases of the junction left unmatched. The CDR3 consists of 11 residues. In DNA, the CDR3 is TGCGCCAGCAGCGACAGGGGGGGACTGTTTTTT. Its translation: CASSDRGGLFF.

The chain employs TRBV2 and TRBJ1-2; D uncertain. This CDR3 has 12 amino acids. The germline V and J ends were trimmed by 1 base and 7 bases, with 7 bases remaining between them. Germline V gene data show CDR1 as SNHLY and CDR2 as FYNNEI. CDR3 residues: CASSEDRGGYTF. DNA of the CDR3: TGTGCCAGCAGTGAAGATCGAGGTGGCTACACCTTC.

The rearrangement joins TRBV4-1 to TRBJ1-6; 8 bases line up with TRBD1. V was clipped by 1 base and J by 6 bases; unmatched bases: 11. The CDR3 length is 18 residues. CDR1 and CDR2 from the germline V gene are MGHRA and YSYEKL. CDR3 region: CASSQVTPQGASNSPLHF. CDR3 in DNA: TGCGCCAGCAGCCAAGTAACCCCCCAGGGGGCGAGTAATTCACCCCTCCACTTT.

A single count supports this clone. V is TRBV6-1 and J is TRBJ1-4, with TRBD1 matching 9 bases. This CDR3 is 17 amino acids long. The germline CDR1 and CDR2 sequences are MNHNS and SASEGT. J lost 6 bases, V lost 1 base, and 9 bases had no gene match. The CDR3 region is CASSEDPTGGSHEKLFF. The CDR3 DNA follows: TGTGCCAGCAGTGAAGACCCGACAGGGGGGTCACATGAAAAACTGTTTTTT.

V is TRBV29-1 and J is TRBJ2-3, with 7 bases identical to TRBD2. Germline-derived CDR1 and CDR2 are SQVTM and ANQGSEA. The CDR3 is made up of 16 amino acids. Trimming at V came to 3 bases and at J to 0 bases, leaving 9 bases not matched to a gene. The CDR3 region is CSVDIESGASTDTQYF. DNA of the CDR3: TGCAGCGTTGATATCGAGAGCGGGGCCAGCACAGATACGCAGTATTTT.

A word on this clone: The junction and the germline gene differ at one end; a read error may be behind it. This rearrangement joins TRBV5-1 to TRBJ2-3; D may be TRBD2 (6 bases). Germline CDR1 reads SGHRS; CDR2 reads YFSETQ. The CDR3 has 11 amino acids. The CDR3 DNA sequence: TGCGCCAGCAGCTCGGGACTGGTTAGACATTTT. As protein: CASSSGLVRHF.